These 6 T cell receptor beta chains originate from one sample sequenced in a study of shared clonotypes between healthy human individuals. Generated by immunoSEQ multiplex PCR, the TCRdb table keeps only in-frame clones and is missing some. This table holds roughly 500,000 clones, roughly 95% found once. Sequencing input: naive CD4+ T cells sorted from blood. Subset denoted: CD45RA+ positively selected. The receptors shown here come from a woman between 25 and 40 years old in good health.

V usage is TRBV13 and J usage is TRBJ2-5; D gene uncertain. The J call may be in error: the DNA end matches TRBJ2-7 better. The CDR3 has 11 amino acids. The germline V gene encodes CDR1 PRHDT and CDR2 FYEKMQ (reference sequence). The CDR3 reads CASSFLYEQYF. Here the CDR3 DNA reads TGTGCCAGCAGCTTCCTATACGAGCAGTACTTC.

This chain connects TRBV7-2 to TRBJ2-7; 10 bases align to TRBD2. Germline V gene data show CDR1 as SGHTA and CDR2 as FQGNSA. CDR3 length: 16 residues. J lost 7 bases, V lost 4 bases, and 13 bases had no gene match. The CDR3 DNA reads as TGTGCCAGCAGCTGGTTACGTGGTCTAGCGGGAGAAGAGCAGTACTTC. This sequence encodes CASSWLRGLAGEEQYF.

V is TRBV19 and J is TRBJ2-7, with D tentatively TRBD2 (5 bases). V was shortened by 6 bases and J by 1 base, with 22 bases between the two germline ends. The CDR3 contains 17 residues. From germline, CDR1 is LNHDA and CDR2 SQIVND (reference sequence). For the CDR3, the DNA is TGTGCCAGTAGCCAATACGGGGTTAGCGCATATTCCTACGAGCAGTACTTC. Translation gives CASSQYGVSAYSYEQYF.

The rearrangement uses TRBV18 and TRBJ2-6; D unclear. The CDR3 consists of 17 residues. Germline V lookup: CDR1 KGHSH, CDR2 LQKENI. Trimming took off 0 bases at V and 0 bases at J, with 9 bases between the two ends. CDR3 sequence: CASSPPGTLSGANVLTF. CDR3 DNA: TGTGCCAGCTCACCACCGGGAACCCTCTCTGGGGCCAACGTCCTGACTTTC.

As to this clone: At one boundary the junction diverges from the germline segment, which might be a read error. J is TRBJ2-5 and V is TRBV7-8; TRBD2 matches at 11 bases. CDR1 is SGHVS, CDR2 FQNEAQ, per germline. This CDR3 is 14 amino acids long. The CDR3 protein is CASNLAGGLETQYF. As DNA, the CDR3 is TGTGCCAGCAACTTAGCGGGAGGGTTGGAGACCCAGTACTTC.

The CDR3 sequence: CASRVLAETQYF. In DNA, the CDR3 is TGTGCCAGCAGAGTGTTAGCGGAGACCCAGTACTTC. The rearrangement uses TRBV2 and TRBJ2-5, with D perhaps matching TRBD2 (5 bases). The CDR3 loop spans 12 amino acids. The V end lost 6 bases, the J end lost 5 bases, and 10 bases lay between the germline ends. Germline CDR1 is SNHLY and CDR2 is FYNNEI.